Each of the 2 T cell receptor beta chains below was sequenced from the same sample in a study of cytomegalovirus exposure and HLA in healthy donors. This PCR relied on a set of 60 Vbeta primers and 13 Jbeta primers. Profiled with immunoSEQ multiplex PCR; TCRdb holds only in-frame clones, not every one. The table lists about 220,000 clones, around 76% of them singletons. The source material was PBMCs. The source of these receptors is a man younger than 35 in good health and CMV-seronegative.

The gene calls are TRBV7-9 and TRBJ2-7, with 9 bases matching TRBD1. Germline CDR1 SEHNR, CDR2 FQNEAQ (reference sequence). Germline trimming cut 1 base from V and 3 bases from J; bases unmatched to any gene: 7. The CDR3 is 16 amino acids. CDR3 coding DNA: TGTGCCAGCAGCTTAGGGTACGGGACAGGGAACTACGAGCAGTACTTC. Translation gives CASSLGYGTGNYEQYF.

The chain links TRBV5-4 to TRBJ2-3; 8 bases are shared with TRBD2. The V gene's germline CDR1 is SGHNT and CDR2 YYREEE (reference sequence). The J segment lost 2 bases and the V segment lost 5 bases, leaving 4 bases of the junction unmatched. The length of the CDR3 is 14 residues. CDR3 in DNA: TGTGCCAGCAGGAGGGGACTAGTCACAGATACGCAGTATTTT. It translates to CASRRGLVTDTQYF.